A single sample gave rise to the 8 T cell receptor beta chains below, sequenced in a study of blood T cell repertoires in COVID-19. Sequencing was performed with immunoSEQ multiplex PCR; in TCRdb, only in-frame clones are kept and a portion is missing. The data contain roughly 410,000 clones, roughly 86% of them singletons. Specimen: peripheral blood. The receptors here all came from a woman in her fifties or sixties with COVID-19, enrolled during active disease.

This chain links TRBV11-3 with TRBJ2-7; 7 bases agree with TRBD1. Trimming cost V 2 bases and J 6 bases; bases outside gene matches: 4. Germline CDR1 reads SGHNT; CDR2 reads YENEEA. The CDR3 runs 13 residues. The CDR3 loop reads CASSLQPGGEQYF. Here the CDR3 DNA reads TGTGCCAGCAGCTTACAACCAGGGGGCGAGCAGTACTTC.

V gene TRBV6-1 combines with J gene TRBJ1-2; TRBD1 matches at 7 bases. Germline loops: CDR1 MNHNS, CDR2 SASEGT. The V gene end was trimmed by 2 bases and the J gene end by 6 bases; junction bases not matched to a gene: 6. CDR3 length: 14 residues. CDR3 amino acids: CASSEIADRDGYTF. The CDR3 DNA reads as TGTGCCAGCAGTGAAATAGCAGACAGGGATGGCTACACCTTC.

This clone has just one count. The genes are TRBV27 and TRBJ2-6; a weak D match, TRBD2 (6 bases). Trimming left V 6 bases short and J 0 bases short, with 18 bases between. The CDR3 has 18 residues. The germline CDR1 and CDR2 sequences are MNHEY and SMNVEV (reference sequence). The CDR3 region is CASRPLLGGDSGANVLTF. In DNA form, the CDR3 reads TGTGCCAGCAGACCACTCTTGGGCGGGGACTCTGGGGCCAACGTCCTGACTTTC.

The V call is TRBV4-1, the J call TRBJ2-3; D may be TRBD2 (6 bases). Germline CDR1 and CDR2: MGHRA and YSYEKL. This CDR3 is 17 amino acids long. V gave up 2 bases and J gave up 5 bases, with 20 bases separating them. CDR3 sequence: CASSQTDPTSTKDTQYF. For the CDR3, the DNA is TGCGCCAGCAGCCAAACAGACCCGACTAGTACGAAAGATACGCAGTATTTT.

The rearrangement links TRBV6-4 to TRBJ1-1; D perhaps matches TRBD1 (6 bases). The CDR3 runs 15 residues. CDR1 and CDR2 (germline): MRHNA, SNTAGT. V shed 4 bases and J shed 8 bases, with 20 bases lying between them. The CDR3 coding sequence is TGTGCCAGCAGTGCCCACCACAGGGATCCTCGAGAAGCTTTCTTT. The encoded protein is CASSAHHRDPREAFF.

The chain employs TRBV5-1 and TRBJ2-7, with 11 nucleotides matching TRBD2. V lost 5 bases to trimming and J lost 1 base; unmatched junction nucleotides: 5. The CDR3 totals 15 residues. Germline V gene lookup returns CDR1 SGHRS and CDR2 YFSETQ. The CDR3 nucleotides are TGCGCCAGCAGTCCAACTAGCGGGGGTTCCTACGAGCAGTACTTC. Translated, it gives CASSPTSGGSYEQYF.

This chain uses TRBV19 with TRBJ1-1; D is perhaps TRBD1 (5 bases). The V and J ends lost 11 bases and 3 bases respectively, with 25 bases between them. CDR1 is LNHDA and CDR2 is SQIVND in the germline V gene (reference sequence). This CDR3 is 16 amino acids long. The CDR3 DNA reads as TGTGCCTCCGCGGGGCGAGGGTCAGGGTGGGACACTGAAGCTTTCTTT. Translated, it gives CASAGRGSGWDTEAFF.

The genes are TRBV28 and TRBJ2-7; D is perhaps TRBD2 (5 bases). Germline V gives CDR1 MDHEN, CDR2 SYDVKM. The V end was cut by 1 base, the J end by 3 bases, with 13 bases between. This CDR3 region has 15 residues. The CDR3 is CASSLSPPDYYEQYF. CDR3 sequence (DNA): TGTGCCAGCAGTTTATCCCCGCCCGACTACTACGAGCAGTACTTC.